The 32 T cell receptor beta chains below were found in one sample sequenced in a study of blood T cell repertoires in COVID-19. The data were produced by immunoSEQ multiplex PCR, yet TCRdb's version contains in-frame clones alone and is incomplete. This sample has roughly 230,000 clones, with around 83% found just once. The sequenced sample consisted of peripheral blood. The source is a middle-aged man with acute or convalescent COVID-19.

This CDR3 is CASSPLAGEQFF. In DNA form, the CDR3 reads TGTGCCAGCAGCCCATTAGCCGGTGAGCAGTTCTTC. V gene TRBV3-1 (or the pseudogene TRBV3-2) combines with J gene TRBJ2-1; D not resolved. The V end lost 4 bases, the J end lost 9 bases, and 10 bases lay between the germline ends. The CDR3 has 12 amino acids. Germline-derived CDR1 and CDR2 are LGHDT and YNNKEL (reference sequence).

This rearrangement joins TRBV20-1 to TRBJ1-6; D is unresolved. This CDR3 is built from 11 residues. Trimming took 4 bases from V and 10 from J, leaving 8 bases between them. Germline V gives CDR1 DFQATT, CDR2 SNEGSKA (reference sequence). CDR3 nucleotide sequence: TGCAGTGCTACTACCGGGTCACCCCTCCACTTT. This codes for CSATTGSPLHF.

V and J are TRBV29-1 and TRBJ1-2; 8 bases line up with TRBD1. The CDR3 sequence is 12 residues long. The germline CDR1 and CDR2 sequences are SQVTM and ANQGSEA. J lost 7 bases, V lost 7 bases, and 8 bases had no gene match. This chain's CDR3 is CSALQGVGGYTF. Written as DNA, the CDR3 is TGCAGCGCACTACAGGGGGTGGGTGGCTACACCTTC.

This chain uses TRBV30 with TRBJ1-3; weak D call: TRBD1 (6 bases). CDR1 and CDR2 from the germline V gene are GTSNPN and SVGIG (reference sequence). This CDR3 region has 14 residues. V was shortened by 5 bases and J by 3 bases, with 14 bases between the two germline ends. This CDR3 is CAWRWGHDGNTIYF. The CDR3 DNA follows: TGTGCCTGGCGATGGGGGCACGATGGAAACACCATATATTTT. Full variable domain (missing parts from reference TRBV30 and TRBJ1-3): SQTIHQWPATLVQPVGSPLSLECTVEGTSNPNLYWYRQAAGRGLQLLFYSVGIGQISSEVPQNLSASRPQDRQFILSSKKLLLSDSGFYLCAWRWGHDGNTIYFGEGSWLTVV.

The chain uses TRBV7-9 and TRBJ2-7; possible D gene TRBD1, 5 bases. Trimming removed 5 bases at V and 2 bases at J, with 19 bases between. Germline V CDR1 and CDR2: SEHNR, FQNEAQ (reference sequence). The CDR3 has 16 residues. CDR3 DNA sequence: TGTGCCAGCAGCGGTCCGACAGCGCTAAATGCCTACGAGCAGTACTTC. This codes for CASSGPTALNAYEQYF. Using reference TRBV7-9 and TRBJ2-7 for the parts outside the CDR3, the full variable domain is DTGVSQNPRHKITKRGQNVTFRCDPISEHNRLYWYRQTLGQGPEFLTYFQNEAQLEKSRLLSDRFSAERPKGSFSTLEIQRTEQGDSAMYLCASSGPTALNAYEQYFGPGTRLTVT.

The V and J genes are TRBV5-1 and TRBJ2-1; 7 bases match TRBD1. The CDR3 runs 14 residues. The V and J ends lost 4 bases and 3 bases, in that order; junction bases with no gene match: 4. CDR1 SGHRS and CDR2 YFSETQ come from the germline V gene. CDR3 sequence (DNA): TGCGCCAGCAGCACAGGGGTCGTCTACAATGAGCAGTTCTTC. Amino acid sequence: CASSTGVVYNEQFF. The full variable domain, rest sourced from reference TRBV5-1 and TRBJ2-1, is KAGVTQTPRYLIKTRGQQVTLSCSPISGHRSVSWYQQTPGQGLQFLFEYFSETQRNKGNFPGRFSGRQFSNSRSEMNVSTLELGDSALYLCASSTGVVYNEQFFGPGTRLTVL.

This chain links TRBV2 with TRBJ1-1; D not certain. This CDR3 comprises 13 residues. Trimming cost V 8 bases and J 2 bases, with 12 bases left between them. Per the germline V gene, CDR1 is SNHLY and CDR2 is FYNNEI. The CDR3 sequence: CASGREANTEAFF. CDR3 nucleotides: TGTGCCAGCGGGAGAGAAGCAAACACTGAAGCTTTCTTT. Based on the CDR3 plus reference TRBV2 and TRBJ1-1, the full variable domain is EPEVTQTPSHQVTQMGQEVILRCVPISNHLYFYWYRQILGQKVEFLVSFYNNEISEKSEIFDDQFSVERPDGSNFTLKIRSTKLEDSAMYFCASGREANTEAFFGQGTRLTVV.

The CDR3 DNA follows: TGTGCCAGCAGTTGGAAGGGAGCCACTGAAGCTTTCTTT. Translation: CASSWKGATEAFF. The J gene is TRBJ1-1, the V gene TRBV6-5; D is ambiguous. CDR1 and CDR2 (germline): MNHEY, SVGAGI. The CDR3 runs to 13 residues. V was shortened by 4 bases and J by 4 bases, with 10 bases between the two germline ends.

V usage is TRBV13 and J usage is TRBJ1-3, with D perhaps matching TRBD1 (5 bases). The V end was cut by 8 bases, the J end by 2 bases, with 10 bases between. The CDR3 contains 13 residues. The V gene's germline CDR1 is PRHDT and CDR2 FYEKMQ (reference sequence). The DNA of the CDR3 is TGTGCCAGCCTGACGGGGGCTGGAAACACCATATATTTT. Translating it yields CASLTGAGNTIYF.

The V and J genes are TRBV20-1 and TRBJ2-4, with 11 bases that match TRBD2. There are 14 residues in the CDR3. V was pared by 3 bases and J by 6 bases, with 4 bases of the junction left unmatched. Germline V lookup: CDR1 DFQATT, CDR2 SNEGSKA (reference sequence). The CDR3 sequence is CSASLAGGSNIQYF. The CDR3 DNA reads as TGCAGTGCTAGTTTAGCGGGGGGGTCAAACATTCAGTACTTC.

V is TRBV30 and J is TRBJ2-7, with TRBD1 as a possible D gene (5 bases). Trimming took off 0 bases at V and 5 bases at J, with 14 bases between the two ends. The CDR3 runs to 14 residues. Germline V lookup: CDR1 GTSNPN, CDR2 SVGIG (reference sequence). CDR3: CAWSVKGVKDEQYF. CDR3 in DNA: TGTGCCTGGAGTGTAAAAGGGGTTAAGGACGAGCAGTACTTC. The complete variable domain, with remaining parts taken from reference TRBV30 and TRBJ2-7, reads SQTIHQWPATLVQPVGSPLSLECTVEGTSNPNLYWYRQAAGRGLQLLFYSVGIGQISSEVPQNLSASRPQDRQFILSSKKLLLSDSGFYLCAWSVKGVKDEQYFGPGTRLTVT.

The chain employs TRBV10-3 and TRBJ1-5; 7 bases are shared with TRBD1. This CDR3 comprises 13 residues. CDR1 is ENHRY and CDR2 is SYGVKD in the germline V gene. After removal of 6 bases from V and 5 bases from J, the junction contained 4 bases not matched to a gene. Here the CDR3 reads CAISPDRDQPQHF. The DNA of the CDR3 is TGTGCCATCAGCCCAGACAGGGATCAGCCCCAGCATTTT.

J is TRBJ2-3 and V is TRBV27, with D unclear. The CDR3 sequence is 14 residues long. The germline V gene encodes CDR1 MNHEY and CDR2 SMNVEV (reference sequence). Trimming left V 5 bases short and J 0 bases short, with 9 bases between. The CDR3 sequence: CASSSATSTDTQYF. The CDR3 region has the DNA TGTGCCAGCAGTAGTGCGACTAGCACAGATACGCAGTATTTT.

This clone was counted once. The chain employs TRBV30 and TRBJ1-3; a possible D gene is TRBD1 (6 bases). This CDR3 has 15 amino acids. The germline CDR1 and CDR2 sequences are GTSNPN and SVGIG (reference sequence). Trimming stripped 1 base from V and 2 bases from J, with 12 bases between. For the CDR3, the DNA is TGTGCCTGGAGTGCTACAGGGAACGCTGGAAACACCATATATTTT. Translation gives CAWSATGNAGNTIYF.

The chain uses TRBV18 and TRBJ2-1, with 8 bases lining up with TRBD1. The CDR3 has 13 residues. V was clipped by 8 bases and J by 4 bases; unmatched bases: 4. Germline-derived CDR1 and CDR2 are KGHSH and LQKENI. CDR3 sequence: CASGTGLYNEQFF. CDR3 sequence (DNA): TGTGCCAGCGGGACAGGATTGTACAATGAGCAGTTCTTC.

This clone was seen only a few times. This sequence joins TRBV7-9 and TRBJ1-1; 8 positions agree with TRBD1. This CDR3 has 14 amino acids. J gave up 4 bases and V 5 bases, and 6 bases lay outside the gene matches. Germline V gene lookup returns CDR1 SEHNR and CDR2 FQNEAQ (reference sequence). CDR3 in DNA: TGTGCCAGCAGCGCCTACAGGGGGGCCACTGAAGCTTTCTTT. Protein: CASSAYRGATEAFF.

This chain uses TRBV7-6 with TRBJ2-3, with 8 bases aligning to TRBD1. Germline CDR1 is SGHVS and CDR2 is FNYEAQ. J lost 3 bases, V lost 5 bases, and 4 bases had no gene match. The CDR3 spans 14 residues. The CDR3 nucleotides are TGTGCCAGCAGCGAAGGACAGGGAACAGATACGCAGTATTTT. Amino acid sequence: CASSEGQGTDTQYF.

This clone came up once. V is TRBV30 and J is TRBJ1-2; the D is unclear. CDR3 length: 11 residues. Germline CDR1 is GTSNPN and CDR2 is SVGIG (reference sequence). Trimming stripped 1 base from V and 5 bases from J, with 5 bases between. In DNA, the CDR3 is TGTGCCTGGAGTGGTTTATATGGCTACACCTTC. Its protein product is CAWSGLYGYTF.

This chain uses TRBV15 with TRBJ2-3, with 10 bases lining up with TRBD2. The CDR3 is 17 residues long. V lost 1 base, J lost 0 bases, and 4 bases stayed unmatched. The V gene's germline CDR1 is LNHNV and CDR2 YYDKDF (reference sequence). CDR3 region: CATSRGGLAESTDTQYF. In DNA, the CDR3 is TGTGCCACCAGCAGAGGCGGACTAGCGGAGAGCACAGATACGCAGTATTTT.

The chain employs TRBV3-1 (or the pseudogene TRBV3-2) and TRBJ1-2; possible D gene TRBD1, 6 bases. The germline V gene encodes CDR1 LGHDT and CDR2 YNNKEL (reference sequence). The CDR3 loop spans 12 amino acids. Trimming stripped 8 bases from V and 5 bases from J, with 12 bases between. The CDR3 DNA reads TGTGCCAGCGGTCACGGACAGTATGGCTACACCTTC. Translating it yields CASGHGQYGYTF.

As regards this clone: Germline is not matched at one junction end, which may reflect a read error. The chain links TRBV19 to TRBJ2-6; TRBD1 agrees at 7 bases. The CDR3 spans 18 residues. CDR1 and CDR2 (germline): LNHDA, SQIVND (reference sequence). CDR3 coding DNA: TGTGCCAGCAGTATAGGTGGCAGGGGGTACTCTGGGGCCAACGTCCTGACTTTC. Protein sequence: CASSIGGRGYSGANVLTF.

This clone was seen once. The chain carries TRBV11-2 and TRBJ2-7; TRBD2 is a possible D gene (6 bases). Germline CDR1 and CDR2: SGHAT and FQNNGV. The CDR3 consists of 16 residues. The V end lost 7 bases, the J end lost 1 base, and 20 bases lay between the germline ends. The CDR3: CASTSLSGGRSYEQYF. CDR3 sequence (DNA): TGTGCCAGCACCTCACTGTCCGGGGGACGGTCCTACGAGCAGTACTTC.

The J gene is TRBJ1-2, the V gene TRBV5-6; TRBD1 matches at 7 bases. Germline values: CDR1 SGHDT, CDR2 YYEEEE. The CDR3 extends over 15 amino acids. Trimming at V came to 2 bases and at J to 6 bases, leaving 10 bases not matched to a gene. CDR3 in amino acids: CASSFPRTGSHGYTF. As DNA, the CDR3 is TGTGCCAGCAGCTTCCCAAGGACAGGATCCCATGGCTACACCTTC.

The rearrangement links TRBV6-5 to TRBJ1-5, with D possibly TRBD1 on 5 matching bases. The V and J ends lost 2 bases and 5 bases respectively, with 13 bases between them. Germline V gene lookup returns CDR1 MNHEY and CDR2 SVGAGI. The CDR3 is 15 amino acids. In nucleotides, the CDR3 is TGTGCCAGCAGTTACGACGGGACTGCTCATCAGCCCCAGCATTTT. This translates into CASSYDGTAHQPQHF.

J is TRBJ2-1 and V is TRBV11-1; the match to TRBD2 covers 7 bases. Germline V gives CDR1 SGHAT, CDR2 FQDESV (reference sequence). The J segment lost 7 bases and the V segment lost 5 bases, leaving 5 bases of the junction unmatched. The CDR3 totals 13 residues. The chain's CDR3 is CASSPFGGNEQFF. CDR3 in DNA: TGTGCCAGCAGCCCCTTCGGGGGGAATGAGCAGTTCTTC.

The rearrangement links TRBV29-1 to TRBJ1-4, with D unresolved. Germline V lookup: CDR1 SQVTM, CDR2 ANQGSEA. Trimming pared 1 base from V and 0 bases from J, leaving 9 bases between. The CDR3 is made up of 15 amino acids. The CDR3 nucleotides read TGCAGCGTTGAAGGCGGCGTTGCAACTAATGAAAAACTGTTTTTT. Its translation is CSVEGGVATNEKLFF.

This CDR3 reads CASSYSGGIAYNEQFF. The CDR3 nucleotides read TGTGCCAGCAGTTACTCTGGGGGGATAGCCTACAATGAGCAGTTCTTC. The chain joins TRBV6-5 to TRBJ2-1, with TRBD2 as a possible D gene (6 bases). V dropped 0 bases and J dropped 2 bases, with 11 bases sitting between them. The CDR3 totals 16 residues. Looked up from germline, CDR1 is MNHEY and CDR2 is SVGAGI.

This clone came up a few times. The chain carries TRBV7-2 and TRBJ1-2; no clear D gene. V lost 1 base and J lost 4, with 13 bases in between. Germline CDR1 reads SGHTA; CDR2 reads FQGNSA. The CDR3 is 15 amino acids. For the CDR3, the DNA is TGTGCCAGCAGCTTAGGAGTTGGGGAGATCTATGGCTACACCTTC. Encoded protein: CASSLGVGEIYGYTF.

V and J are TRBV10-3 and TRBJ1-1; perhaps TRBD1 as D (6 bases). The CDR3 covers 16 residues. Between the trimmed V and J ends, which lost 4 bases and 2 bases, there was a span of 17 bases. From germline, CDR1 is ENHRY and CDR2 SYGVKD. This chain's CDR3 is CAISGAETGGNTEAFF. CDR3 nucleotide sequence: TGTGCCATCAGTGGAGCCGAGACAGGTGGAAACACTGAAGCTTTCTTT.

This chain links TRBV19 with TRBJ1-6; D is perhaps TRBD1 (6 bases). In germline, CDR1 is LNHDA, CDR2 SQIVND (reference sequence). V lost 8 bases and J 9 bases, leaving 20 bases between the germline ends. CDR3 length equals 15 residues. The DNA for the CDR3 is TGTGCCAGTGGGAGTATTAATACAGGGATTTCACCCCTCCACTTT. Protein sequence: CASGSINTGISPLHF.

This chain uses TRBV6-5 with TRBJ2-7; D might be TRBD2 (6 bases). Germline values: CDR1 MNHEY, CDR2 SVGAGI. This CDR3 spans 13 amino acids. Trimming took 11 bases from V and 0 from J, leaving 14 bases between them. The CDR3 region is CAGRDWSSYEQYF. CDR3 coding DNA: TGTGCCGGGCGGGACTGGAGCTCCTACGAGCAGTACTTC.

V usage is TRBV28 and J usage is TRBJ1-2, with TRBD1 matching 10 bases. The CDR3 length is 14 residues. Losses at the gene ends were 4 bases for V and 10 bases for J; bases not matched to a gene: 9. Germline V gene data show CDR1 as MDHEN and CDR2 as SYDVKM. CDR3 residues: CASSSWTGGEDYTF. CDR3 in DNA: TGTGCCAGCAGTTCTTGGACAGGGGGAGAAGACTACACCTTC.